This entry lists 6 T cell receptor beta chains sequenced from one sample in a study of T cell changes during pregnancy in multiple sclerosis (dated by TCRdb to the late 2010s). Library construction relied on the immunoSEQ multiplex PCR assay. TCRdb provides this immuneACCESS table in a form limited to in-frame rearrangements. Some clones are lacking; in checked studies, under half of them reflect an unresolved V gene, and why the rest are absent is not known. The sample table lists around 68,000 clones, roughly 89% of them with a count of one. Jointly, the top ten make up 1% to 1.5% of the sample. This sample comprised peripheral blood, obtained after pregnancy. These receptor sequences come from a female donor in good health, enrolled as a control in a pregnancy study.

The V gene is TRBV5-1, the J gene TRBJ2-3; 8 bases are a match to TRBD2. CDR3 length: 17 amino acids. V shed 2 bases and J 1 base; nucleotides not matched to a gene: 9. The germline CDR1 and CDR2 sequences are SGHRS and YFSETQ. This chain's CDR3 is CASSFSYRGGGTDTQYF. CDR3 sequence (DNA): TGCGCCAGCAGCTTTTCCTACCGGGGGGGCGGCACAGATACGCAGTATTTT.

This clone occurred once. The chain links TRBV27 to TRBJ1-5, with 8 bases lining up with TRBD1. Germline CDR1 and CDR2: MNHEY and SMNVEV (reference sequence). The junction had 9 bases not matched to a gene; V was cut back by 8 bases and J by 0 bases. CDR3 length: 16 amino acids. The CDR3 here is CASALTGAPSNQPQHF. As DNA, the CDR3 is TGTGCCAGCGCTTTGACAGGGGCCCCTAGCAATCAGCCCCAGCATTTT.

This rearrangement joins TRBV4-3 to TRBJ2-7; 10 nucleotides match TRBD2. V shed 2 bases, J shed 2 bases, and the junction held 3 bases outside the gene matches. The CDR3 is 15 residues long. The germline CDR1 and CDR2 sequences are LGHNA and YSLEER. The CDR3 DNA is TGCGCCAGCAGCCAACTAGCGGGGGCCCCCTACGAGCAGTACTTC. Translating it yields CASSQLAGAPYEQYF.

The chain recombines TRBV7-9 with TRBJ1-4; TRBD1 matches 10 bases. V trimming: 4 bases; J trimming: 8 bases; junction bases outside the gene matches: 10. The germline CDR1 and CDR2 sequences are SEHNR and FQNEAQ (reference sequence). The CDR3 contains 16 residues. This CDR3 reads CASSYGQGETREKLFF. The CDR3 DNA reads TGTGCCAGCAGCTATGGACAGGGGGAGACCCGCGAAAAACTGTTTTTT.

The chain links TRBV25-1 to TRBJ1-2, with no clear D. V lost 3 bases, J lost 8 bases, and 13 bases lay in between. Germline CDR1 is MGHDK and CDR2 is SYGVNS. The CDR3 consists of 13 residues. CDR3 residues: CASSEGEGFGYTF. The CDR3, as DNA: TGTGCCAGCAGTGAGGGAGAGGGCTTCGGCTACACCTTC.

The rearrangement joins TRBV5-1 to TRBJ1-1; D may be TRBD1 (6 bases). Trimming stripped 4 bases from V and 1 base from J, with 11 bases between. The CDR3 loop spans 14 amino acids. CDR1 and CDR2 (germline): SGHRS, YFSETQ. The CDR3: CASSARTANTEAFF. CDR3 nucleotide sequence: TGCGCCAGCAGCGCTCGGACAGCGAACACTGAAGCTTTCTTT. The variable domain in full, completed from reference TRBV5-1 and TRBJ1-1, reads KAGVTQTPRYLIKTRGQQVTLSCSPISGHRSVSWYQQTPGQGLQFLFEYFSETQRNKGNFPGRFSGRQFSNSRSEMNVSTLELGDSALYLCASSARTANTEAFFGQGTRLTVV.